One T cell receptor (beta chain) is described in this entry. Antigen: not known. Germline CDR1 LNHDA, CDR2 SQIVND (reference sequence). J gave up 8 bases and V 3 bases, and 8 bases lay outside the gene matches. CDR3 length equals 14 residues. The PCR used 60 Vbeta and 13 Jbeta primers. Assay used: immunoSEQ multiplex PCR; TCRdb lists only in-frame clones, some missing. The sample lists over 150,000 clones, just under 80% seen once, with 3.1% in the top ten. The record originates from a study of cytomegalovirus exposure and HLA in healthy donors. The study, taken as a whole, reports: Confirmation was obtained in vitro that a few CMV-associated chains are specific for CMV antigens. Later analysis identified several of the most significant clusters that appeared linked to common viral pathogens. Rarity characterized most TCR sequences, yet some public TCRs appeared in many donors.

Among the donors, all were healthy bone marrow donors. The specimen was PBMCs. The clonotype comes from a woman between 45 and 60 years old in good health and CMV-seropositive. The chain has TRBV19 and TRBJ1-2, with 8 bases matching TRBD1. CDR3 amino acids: CASSIRGQGGGYTF. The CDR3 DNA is TGTGCCAGTAGTATCCGAGGACAGGGAGGAGGCTACACCTTC. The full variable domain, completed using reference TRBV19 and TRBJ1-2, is DGGITQSPKYLFRKEGQNVTLSCEQNLNHDAMYWYRQDPGQGLRLIYYSQIVNDFQKGDIAEGYSVSREKKESFPLTVTSAQKNPTAFYLCASSIRGQGGGYTFGSGTRLTVV.